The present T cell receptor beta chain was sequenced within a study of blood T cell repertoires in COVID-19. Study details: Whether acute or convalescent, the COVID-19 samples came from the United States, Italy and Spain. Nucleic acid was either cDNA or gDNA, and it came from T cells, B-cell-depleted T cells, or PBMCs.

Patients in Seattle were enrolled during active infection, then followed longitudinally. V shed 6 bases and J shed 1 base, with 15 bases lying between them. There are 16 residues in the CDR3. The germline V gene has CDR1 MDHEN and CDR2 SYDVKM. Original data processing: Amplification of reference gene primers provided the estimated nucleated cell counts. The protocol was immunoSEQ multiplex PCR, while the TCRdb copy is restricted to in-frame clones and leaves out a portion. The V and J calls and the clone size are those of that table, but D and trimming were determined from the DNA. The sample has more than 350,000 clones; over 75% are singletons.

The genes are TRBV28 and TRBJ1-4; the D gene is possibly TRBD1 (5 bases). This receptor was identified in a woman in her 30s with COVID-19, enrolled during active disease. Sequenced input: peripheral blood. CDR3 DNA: TGTGCCAGCAGGTTCTCGGGGGTGGGAACTAATGAAAAACTGTTTTTT. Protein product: CASRFSGVGTNEKLFF.